The 10 T cell receptor beta chains below come from one sample, sequenced in a study of blood T cell repertoires in COVID-19 (dated by TCRdb to between 2020 and 2021). Preparation of the library involved the immunoSEQ multiplex PCR assay. Imported from immuneACCESS, the table was reduced by TCRdb to in-frame sequences with V and J called. These copies leave out some clones; in studies compared against another copy, an unresolved V gene accounts for under half, and the cause of the remainder is not known. The sample table records approximately 120,000 clones; roughly 90% of these occur just once. The ten top clones hold approximately 2% of the sample. Sequencing was done on a sample of peripheral blood. The origin of the receptors is a man aged 50 to 59 with COVID-19, enrolled during active disease.

The count of this clone is one. V and J are TRBV6-1 and TRBJ1-5, with TRBD1 matching over 10 bases. Germline V gene lookup returns CDR1 MNHNS and CDR2 SASEGT. This CDR3 is 15 amino acids long. Trimming took 3 bases from V and 4 from J; bases not matched to a gene: 3. In DNA, the CDR3 is TGTGCCAGCAGTGATCGGACAGGGGGAAATCAGCCCCAGCATTTT. It is translated as CASSDRTGGNQPQHF.

CDR3 loop: CASSQVGGTLYNEQFF. The CDR3 DNA reads TGTGCCAGCAGCCAAGTAGGCGGGACGCTTTACAATGAGCAGTTCTTC. The rearrangement joins TRBV14 to TRBJ2-1; the D gene is possibly TRBD2 (6 bases). This CDR3 comprises 16 residues. Germline lookup yields CDR1 SGHDN and CDR2 FVKESK. Deletions cut 1 base from V and 4 bases from J, with 14 bases between.

This sequence joins TRBV7-6 and TRBJ2-1; TRBD2 aligns across 11 bases. The V segment lost 5 bases and the J segment 7 bases; nucleotides outside the gene matches: 13. CDR1 and CDR2 from the germline V gene are SGHVS and FNYEAQ. The CDR3 contains 17 residues. CDR3 sequence: CASSPRVLAGEGNEQFF. DNA of the CDR3: TGTGCCAGCAGCCCCCGTGTACTAGCGGGAGAGGGGAATGAGCAGTTCTTC.

The chain links TRBV23-1 to TRBJ2-5, with TRBD1 as a possible D gene (6 bases). TRBV23-1 is reported as an ORF; its role is uncertain. Trimming left V 2 bases short and J 5 bases short, with 18 bases between. This CDR3 contains 16 residues. The CDR3 DNA is TGCGCCAGCAGTCAACAAAATGTCAGGGGCACGGAGACCCAGTACTTC. It codes for CASSQQNVRGTETQYF.

The sample holds one count of this clone. V usage is TRBV5-6 and J usage is TRBJ2-7; 9 bases are shared with TRBD1. V was clipped by 5 bases and J by 3 bases; unmatched bases: 6. The CDR3 totals 14 residues. Per germline, CDR1 SGHDT and CDR2 YYEEEE. CDR3: CASSSRTGDYEQYV. DNA for the CDR3: TGTGCCAGCAGTAGCAGGACAGGGGACTACGAGCAGTACGTC.

The chain carries TRBV6-5 and TRBJ2-2; TRBD1 agrees at 7 bases. Trimming removed 4 bases from V and 4 bases from J; junction bases left unmatched: 6. Germline CDR1 MNHEY, CDR2 SVGAGI. This CDR3 region has 15 residues. This CDR3 is CASSSEQGLTGELFF. The CDR3, as DNA: TGTGCCAGCAGTTCGGAACAGGGGCTCACCGGGGAGCTGTTTTTT.

The CDR3 sequence is CASSLGLYNEQFF. The CDR3 DNA is TGTGCCAGCAGTTTGGGCCTGTACAATGAGCAGTTCTTC. The chain uses TRBV28 and TRBJ2-1, with D hard to call. CDR1 and CDR2 from the germline V gene are MDHEN and SYDVKM. The CDR3 spans 13 residues. The germline V and J ends were trimmed by 3 bases and 4 bases, with 7 bases remaining between them.

This clone was seen a few times. The rearrangement links TRBV11-2 to TRBJ2-5, with 10 bases matching TRBD1. J was trimmed by 7 bases and V by 5 bases; bases with no gene match: 13. Germline V gives CDR1 SGHAT, CDR2 FQNNGV. The CDR3 runs to 16 residues. Here the CDR3 reads CASSTLRQGAGGTQYF. The CDR3 region has the DNA TGTGCCAGCAGCACCCTCCGACAGGGGGCGGGAGGGACCCAGTACTTC.

The rearrangement joins TRBV6-5 to TRBJ1-5, with D possibly being TRBD1 (6 bases). The CDR3 is made up of 14 amino acids. V was cut by 7 bases and J by 0 bases, with 10 bases left in between. CDR1 is MNHEY, CDR2 SVGAGI, per germline. CDR3 sequence reads: CASIGGYSNQPQHF. CDR3 coding DNA: TGTGCCAGCATAGGGGGATATAGCAATCAGCCCCAGCATTTT.

The chain employs TRBV5-4 and TRBJ2-1, with D possibly matching TRBD2 (5 bases). Germline-derived CDR1 and CDR2 are SGHNT and YYREEE (reference sequence). This CDR3 spans 15 amino acids. The V end lost 2 bases, the J end lost 4 bases, and 13 bases lay between the germline ends. The CDR3 region is CASSLWATGYNEQFF. CDR3 in DNA: TGTGCCAGCAGCTTATGGGCCACGGGATACAATGAGCAGTTCTTC.